What follows describes a single TCR beta chain. At the DNA level, this CDR3 is encoded by other sequences in the same sample as well. These data belong to a study of blood T cell repertoires in COVID-19. At the level of the study: Samples representing acute and convalescent COVID-19 were sourced from the United States, Italy and Spain. From T cells, B-cell-depleted T cells, or PBMCs came the material, which was cDNA or gDNA.

Authors' analysis steps: Reference gene primer amplification gave nucleated cell count estimates. Some clones are missing from TCRdb's copy, which holds only in-frame ones; the method was immunoSEQ multiplex PCR. V and J calls and clone size are copied from that table; D and trimming were computed from the DNA. The sample records roughly 260,000 clones, about 87% being singletons. Germline V gives CDR1 SGHRS, CDR2 YFSETQ. The length of the CDR3 is 14 residues. After removal of 0 bases from V and 2 bases from J, the junction contained 1 base not matched to a gene. The chain joins TRBV5-1 to TRBJ1-1, with 7 bases fitting TRBD1. This clonotype was obtained from a woman between 45 and 60 years old with acute or convalescent COVID-19. The specimen sequenced was peripheral blood. For the CDR3, the DNA is TGCGCCAGCAGCTTGGACAGGGGTAACACTGAAGCTTTCTTT. It translates to CASSLDRGNTEAFF.